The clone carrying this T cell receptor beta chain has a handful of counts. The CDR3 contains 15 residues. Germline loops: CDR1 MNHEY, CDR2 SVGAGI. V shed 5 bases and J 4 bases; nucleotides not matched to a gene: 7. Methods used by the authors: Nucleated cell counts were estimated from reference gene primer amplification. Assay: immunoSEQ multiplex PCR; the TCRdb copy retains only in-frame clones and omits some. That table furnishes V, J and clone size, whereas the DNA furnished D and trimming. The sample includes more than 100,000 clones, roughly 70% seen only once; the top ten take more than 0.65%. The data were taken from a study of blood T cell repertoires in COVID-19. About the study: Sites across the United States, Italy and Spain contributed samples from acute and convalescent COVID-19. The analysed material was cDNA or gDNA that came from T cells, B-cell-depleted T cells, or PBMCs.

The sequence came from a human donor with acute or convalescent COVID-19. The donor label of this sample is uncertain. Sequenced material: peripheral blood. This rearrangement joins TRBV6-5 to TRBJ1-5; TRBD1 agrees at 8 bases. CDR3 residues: CASSTTGARNQPQHF. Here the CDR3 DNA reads TGTGCCAGCAGTACGACAGGGGCCCGGAATCAGCCCCAGCATTTT.